The 12 T cell receptor beta chains below were found in one sample sequenced in a study of cytomegalovirus exposure and HLA in healthy donors. Researchers ran the PCR with 60 Vbeta and 13 Jbeta primers. Sequenced by immunoSEQ multiplex PCR; TCRdb stores in-frame clones only, minus some. The table shows about 140,000 clones, with around 80% occurring only once. Sequenced input: PBMCs. These receptors came from a male donor in good health and CMV-seronegative.

V usage is TRBV29-1 and J usage is TRBJ2-7; D call uncertain. Germline values: CDR1 SQVTM, CDR2 ANQGSEA. V shed 4 bases and J shed 7 bases, with 11 bases lying between them. This CDR3 comprises 11 residues. Here the CDR3 DNA reads TGCAGCGTTGCTAAAGGAGTAGAGCAGTACTTC. Translating it yields CSVAKGVEQYF.

The chain combines TRBV2 with TRBJ1-1; D not certain. Germline V gene sequence: CDR1 SNHLY, CDR2 FYNNEI. The CDR3 loop spans 14 amino acids. V was trimmed by 7 bases and J by 1 base, leaving 13 bases between them. CDR3 loop: CASTRGTPNTEAFF. The CDR3 nucleotides are TGTGCCAGCACCCGAGGAACTCCGAACACTGAAGCTTTCTTT.

CDR3 coding DNA: TGTGCCAGCAGCCAGGACAGGGGATACACCGGGGAGCTGTTTTTT. Its translation: CASSQDRGYTGELFF. The V gene is TRBV7-2, the J gene TRBJ2-2, with 9 bases aligning to TRBD1. This CDR3 region has 15 residues. Germline assignment: CDR1 SGHTA and CDR2 FQGNSA. V gave up 5 bases and J gave up 3 bases; unmatched junction bases: 4.

This clone was observed a single time. The chain is built from TRBV4-3 and TRBJ1-5; weak D call: TRBD1 (6 bases). The CDR3 is 15 amino acids. Trimming removed 2 bases from V and 10 bases from J, with 18 bases in between. The germline CDR1 and CDR2 sequences are LGHNA and YSLEER. In nucleotides, the CDR3 is TGCGCCAGCAGCCAAACCAGTGGGGGGGGGCGTCCCCAGCATTTT. This codes for CASSQTSGGGRPQHF.

The gene calls are TRBV19 and TRBJ1-4, with TRBD1 as a possible D gene (6 bases). Germline CDR1 is LNHDA and CDR2 is SQIVND (reference sequence). The CDR3 spans 16 residues. Trimming left V 4 bases short and J 5 bases short, with 17 bases between. The CDR3 loop reads CASSTDHRAPNEKLFF. The CDR3 DNA is TGTGCCAGTAGTACCGACCACAGGGCTCCGAATGAAAAACTGTTTTTT.

This chain uses TRBV28 with TRBJ2-6; D gene uncertain. Trimming removed 7 bases at V and 1 base at J, with 5 bases between. This CDR3 region has 13 residues. In germline, CDR1 is MDHEN, CDR2 SYDVKM. The CDR3 sequence is CASTPSGANVLTF. The CDR3 coding sequence is TGTGCCAGCACCCCATCTGGGGCCAACGTCCTGACTTTC. The complete variable domain, with remaining parts taken from reference TRBV28 and TRBJ2-6, reads DVKVTQSSRYLVKRTGEKVFLECVQDMDHENMFWYRQDPGLGLRLIYFSYDVKMKEKGDIPEGYSVSREKKERFSLILESASTNQTSMYLCASTPSGANVLTFGAGSRLTVL.

V and J are TRBV6-5 and TRBJ2-3; 8 nucleotides agree with TRBD1. V trimming: 5 bases; J trimming: 0 bases; junction bases outside the gene matches: 4. The CDR3 is made up of 15 amino acids. Germline CDR1 is MNHEY and CDR2 is SVGAGI. CDR3 amino acids: CASSRGQGSTDTQYF. The CDR3 DNA reads TGTGCCAGCAGTCGTGGACAGGGTAGCACAGATACGCAGTATTTT.

The chain recombines TRBV7-2 with TRBJ1-5, with D perhaps matching TRBD1 (5 bases). This CDR3 has 15 amino acids. Germline V gene sequence: CDR1 SGHTA, CDR2 FQGNSA. Trimming left V 1 base short and J 3 bases short, with 10 bases between. CDR3: CASSLGGASNQPQHF. For the CDR3, the DNA is TGTGCCAGCAGCTTAGGTGGGGCCTCCAATCAGCCCCAGCATTTT.

V usage is TRBV6-1 and J usage is TRBJ1-6; D not resolved. Trimming cost V 3 bases and J 11 bases, with 14 bases left between them. There are 14 residues in the CDR3. Germline V gene lookup returns CDR1 MNHNS and CDR2 SASEGT. CDR3 sequence: CASSDRSREAPLHF. The DNA of the CDR3 is TGTGCCAGCAGTGATCGGTCAAGAGAAGCACCCCTCCACTTT.

The chain recombines TRBV7-2 with TRBJ1-3; the D is unclear. The length of the CDR3 is 13 residues. Germline CDR1 SGHTA, CDR2 FQGNSA. V lost 10 bases to trimming and J lost 0 bases, with 10 bases between them. The CDR3 DNA reads TGTGCCACCACAGTTTACTCTGGAAACACCATATATTTT. Amino acids: CATTVYSGNTIYF.

The rearrangement links TRBV6-1 to TRBJ1-1; a possible D gene is TRBD1 (6 bases). Germline lookup yields CDR1 MNHNS and CDR2 SASEGT. The CDR3 has 14 residues. Trimming stripped 6 bases from V and 2 bases from J, with 13 bases between. The CDR3 spells CASRDWGPNTEAFF. DNA of the CDR3: TGTGCCAGCAGGGACTGGGGGCCAAACACTGAAGCTTTCTTT.

V and J are TRBV14 and TRBJ2-1, with 9 bases matching TRBD2. Germline-derived CDR1 and CDR2 are SGHDN and FVKESK. The CDR3 contains 16 residues. The J segment lost 8 bases and the V segment lost 2 bases, leaving 10 bases of the junction unmatched. CDR3 bases: TGTGCCAGCAGCCAACAAGCGGGGGGCCGGTGGGATGAGCAGTTCTTC. This codes for CASSQQAGGRWDEQFF.